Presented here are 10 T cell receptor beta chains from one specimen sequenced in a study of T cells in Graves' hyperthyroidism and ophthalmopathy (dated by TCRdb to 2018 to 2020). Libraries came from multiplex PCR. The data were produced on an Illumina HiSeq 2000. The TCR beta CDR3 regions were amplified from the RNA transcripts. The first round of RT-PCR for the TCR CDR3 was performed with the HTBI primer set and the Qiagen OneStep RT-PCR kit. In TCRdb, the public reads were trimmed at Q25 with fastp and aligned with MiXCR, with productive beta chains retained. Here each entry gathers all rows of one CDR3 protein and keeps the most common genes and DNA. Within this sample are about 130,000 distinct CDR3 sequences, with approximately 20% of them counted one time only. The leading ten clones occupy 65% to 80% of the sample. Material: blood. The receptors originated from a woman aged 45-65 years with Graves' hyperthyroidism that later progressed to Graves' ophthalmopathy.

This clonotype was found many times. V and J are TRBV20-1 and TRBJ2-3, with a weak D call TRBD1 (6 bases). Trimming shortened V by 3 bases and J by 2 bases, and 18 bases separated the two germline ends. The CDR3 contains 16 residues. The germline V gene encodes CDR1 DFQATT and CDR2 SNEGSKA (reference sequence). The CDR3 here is CSASKSQGRYTDTQYF. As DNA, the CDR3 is TGCAGTGCTAGCAAATCTCAGGGGAGATACACAGATACGCAGTATTTT.

CDR3 sequence: CASSLWASGSRLSEQYF. DNA for the CDR3: TGTGCCAGCAGTTTATGGGCTAGCGGGAGTAGGTTATCCGAGCAGTACTTC. V gene TRBV27 combines with J gene TRBJ2-7; 10 nucleotides align to TRBD2. The length of the CDR3 is 17 residues. The germline CDR1 and CDR2 sequences are MNHEY and SMNVEV (reference sequence). The ends lost 1 base at V and 6 bases at J; junction bases unmatched: 12.

CDR3 amino acids: CATSDPTGGASGELFF. The DNA of the CDR3 is TGTGCCACCAGTGACCCGACAGGGGGCGCATCCGGGGAGCTGTTTTTT. The rearrangement joins TRBV24-1 to TRBJ2-2; 10 bases map to TRBD1. V was pared by 4 bases and J by 6 bases, with 7 bases of the junction left unmatched. The CDR3 sequence is 16 residues long. Per the germline V gene, CDR1 is KGHDR and CDR2 is SFDVKD.

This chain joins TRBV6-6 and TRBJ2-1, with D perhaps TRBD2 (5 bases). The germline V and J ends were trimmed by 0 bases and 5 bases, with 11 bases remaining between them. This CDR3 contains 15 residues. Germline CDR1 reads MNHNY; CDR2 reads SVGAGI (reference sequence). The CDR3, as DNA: TGTGCCAGCAGTTACTCCCCTAGCCTCGACAATGAGCAGTTCTTC. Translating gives CASSYSPSLDNEQFF.

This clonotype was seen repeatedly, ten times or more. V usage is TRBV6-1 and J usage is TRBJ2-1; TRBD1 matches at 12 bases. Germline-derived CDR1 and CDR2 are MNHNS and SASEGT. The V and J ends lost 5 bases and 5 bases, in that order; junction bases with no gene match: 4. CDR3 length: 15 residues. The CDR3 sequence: CASSRGQGAHNEQFF. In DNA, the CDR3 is TGTGCCAGCAGTCGGGGACAGGGGGCCCACAATGAGCAGTTCTTC.

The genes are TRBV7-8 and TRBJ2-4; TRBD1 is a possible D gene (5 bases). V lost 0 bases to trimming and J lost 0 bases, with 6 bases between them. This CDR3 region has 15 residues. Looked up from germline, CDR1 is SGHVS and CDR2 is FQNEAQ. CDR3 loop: CASSLADTAKNIQYF. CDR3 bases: TGTGCCAGCAGCTTAGCGGACACAGCCAAAAACATTCAGTACTTC.

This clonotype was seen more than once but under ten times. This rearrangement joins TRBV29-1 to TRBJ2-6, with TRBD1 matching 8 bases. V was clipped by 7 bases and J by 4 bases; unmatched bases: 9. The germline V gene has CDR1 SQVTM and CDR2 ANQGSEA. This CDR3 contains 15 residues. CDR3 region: CSASQGARGANVLTF. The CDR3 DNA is TGCAGCGCGTCCCAGGGGGCGAGGGGGGCCAACGTCCTGACTTTC.

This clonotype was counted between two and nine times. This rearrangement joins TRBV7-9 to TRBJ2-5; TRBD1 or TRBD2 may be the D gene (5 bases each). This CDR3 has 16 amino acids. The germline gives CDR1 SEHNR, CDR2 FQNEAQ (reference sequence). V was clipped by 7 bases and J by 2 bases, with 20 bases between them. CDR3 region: CASNPGLGTKQETQYF. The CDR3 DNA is TGTGCCAGCAACCCGGGGTTGGGGACGAAGCAAGAGACCCAGTACTTC.

CDR3 amino acids: CASSQGRELLYEQYV. The CDR3 DNA reads TGTGCCAGCAGCCAAGGGAGGGAGTTATTGTACGAGCAGTACGTC. The chain links TRBV3-1 to TRBJ2-7; possibly TRBD2 for D (6 bases). V dropped 1 base and J dropped 4 bases, with 14 bases sitting between them. There are 15 residues in the CDR3. The germline V gene has CDR1 LGHDT and CDR2 YNNKEL (reference sequence).

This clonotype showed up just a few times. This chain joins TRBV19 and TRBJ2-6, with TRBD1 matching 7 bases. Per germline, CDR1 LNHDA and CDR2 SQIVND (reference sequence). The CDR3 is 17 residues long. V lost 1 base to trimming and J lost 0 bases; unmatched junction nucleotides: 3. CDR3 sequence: CASSIGTGVSGANVLTF. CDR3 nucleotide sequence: TGTGCCAGTAGTATAGGGACAGGAGTCTCTGGGGCCAACGTCCTGACTTTC.